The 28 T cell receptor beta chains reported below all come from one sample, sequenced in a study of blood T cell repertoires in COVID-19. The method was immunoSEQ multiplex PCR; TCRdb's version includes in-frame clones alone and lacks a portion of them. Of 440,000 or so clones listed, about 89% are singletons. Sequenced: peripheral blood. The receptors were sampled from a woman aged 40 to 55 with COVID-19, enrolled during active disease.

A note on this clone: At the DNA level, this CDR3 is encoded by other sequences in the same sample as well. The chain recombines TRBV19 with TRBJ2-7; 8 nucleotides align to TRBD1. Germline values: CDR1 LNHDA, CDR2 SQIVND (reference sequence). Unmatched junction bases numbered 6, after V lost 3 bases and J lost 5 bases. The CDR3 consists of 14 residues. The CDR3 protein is CASSIGRGLDEQYF. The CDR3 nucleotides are TGTGCCAGTAGTATTGGCAGGGGGCTGGACGAGCAGTACTTC. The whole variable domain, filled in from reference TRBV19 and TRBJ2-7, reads DGGITQSPKYLFRKEGQNVTLSCEQNLNHDAMYWYRQDPGQGLRLIYYSQIVNDFQKGDIAEGYSVSREKKESFPLTVTSAQKNPTAFYLCASSIGRGLDEQYFGPGTRLTVT.

The CDR3 spells CASRLTGRGIQTQYF. The DNA for the CDR3 is TGTGCCAGCAGATTAACGGGCAGGGGTATCCAGACCCAGTACTTC. The rearrangement links TRBV25-1 to TRBJ2-5; D might be TRBD1 (6 bases). Germline values: CDR1 MGHDK, CDR2 SYGVNS. V was cut by 6 bases and J by 6 bases, with 20 bases left in between. The CDR3 has 15 amino acids. The full variable domain, in which reference TRBV25-1 and TRBJ2-5 provide the parts outside the CDR3, is EADIYQTPRYLVIGTGKKITLECSQTMGHDKMYWYQQDPGMELHLIHYSYGVNSTEKGDLSSESTVSRIRTEHFPLTLESARPSHTSQYLCASRLTGRGIQTQYFGPGTRLLVL.

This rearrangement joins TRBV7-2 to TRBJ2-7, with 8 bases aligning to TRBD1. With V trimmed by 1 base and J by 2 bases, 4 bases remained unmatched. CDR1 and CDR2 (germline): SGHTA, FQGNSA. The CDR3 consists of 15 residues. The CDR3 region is CASSLGWTGTYEQYF. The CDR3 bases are TGTGCCAGCAGCTTAGGGTGGACAGGGACCTACGAGCAGTACTTC.

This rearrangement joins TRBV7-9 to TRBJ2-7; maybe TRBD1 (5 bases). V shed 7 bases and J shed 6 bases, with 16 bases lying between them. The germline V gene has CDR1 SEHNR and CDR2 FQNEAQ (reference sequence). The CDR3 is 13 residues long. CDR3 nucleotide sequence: TGTGCCAGCACAAAGGTCAGGGTTGGCGAGCAGTACTTC. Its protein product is CASTKVRVGEQYF.

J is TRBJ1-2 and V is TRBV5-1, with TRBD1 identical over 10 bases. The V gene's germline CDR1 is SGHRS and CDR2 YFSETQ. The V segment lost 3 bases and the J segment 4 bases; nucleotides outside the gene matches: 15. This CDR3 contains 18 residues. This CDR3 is CASSSALIQDRGFYGYTF. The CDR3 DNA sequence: TGCGCCAGCAGCTCGGCTCTAATACAGGACAGGGGGTTCTATGGCTACACCTTC.

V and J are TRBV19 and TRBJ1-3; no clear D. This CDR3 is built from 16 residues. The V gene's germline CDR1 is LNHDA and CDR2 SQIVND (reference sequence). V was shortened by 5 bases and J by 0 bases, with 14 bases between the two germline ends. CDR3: CASSDGRLSSGNTIYF. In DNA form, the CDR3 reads TGTGCCAGTAGTGACGGAAGACTTAGCTCTGGAAACACCATATATTTT.

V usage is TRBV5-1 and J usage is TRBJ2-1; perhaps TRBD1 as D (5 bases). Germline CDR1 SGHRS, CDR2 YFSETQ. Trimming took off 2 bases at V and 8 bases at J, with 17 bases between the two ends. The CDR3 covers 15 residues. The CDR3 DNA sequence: TGCGCCAGCAGCTTAAAAGCAGGGAATCCCTATGAGCAGTTCTTC. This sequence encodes CASSLKAGNPYEQFF.

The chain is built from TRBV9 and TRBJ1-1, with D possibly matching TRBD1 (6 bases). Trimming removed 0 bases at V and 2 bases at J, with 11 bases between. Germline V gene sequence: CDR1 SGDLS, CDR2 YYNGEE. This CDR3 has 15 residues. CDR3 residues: CASSVGHRVNTEAFF. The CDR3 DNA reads TGTGCCAGCAGCGTAGGCCACAGGGTAAACACTGAAGCTTTCTTT.

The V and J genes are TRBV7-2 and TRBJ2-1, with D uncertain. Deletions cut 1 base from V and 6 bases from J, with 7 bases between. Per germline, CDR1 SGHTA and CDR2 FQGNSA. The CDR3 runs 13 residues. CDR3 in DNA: TGTGCCAGCAGCTTAGGGGCCAGCAATGAGCAGTTCTTC. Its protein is CASSLGASNEQFF.

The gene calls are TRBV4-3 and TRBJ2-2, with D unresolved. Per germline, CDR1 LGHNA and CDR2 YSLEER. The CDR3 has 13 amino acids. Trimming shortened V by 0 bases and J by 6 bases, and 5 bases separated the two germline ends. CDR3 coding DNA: TGCGCCAGCAGCCAAGACTTTGCCGGGGAGCTGTTTTTT. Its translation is CASSQDFAGELFF.

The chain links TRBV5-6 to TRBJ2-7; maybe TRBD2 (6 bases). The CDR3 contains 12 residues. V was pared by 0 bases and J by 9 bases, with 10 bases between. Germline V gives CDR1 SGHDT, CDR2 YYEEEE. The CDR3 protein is CASSLATGLQYF. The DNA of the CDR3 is TGTGCCAGCAGCTTGGCCACGGGACTGCAGTACTTC. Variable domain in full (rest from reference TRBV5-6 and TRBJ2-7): DAGVTQSPTHLIKTRGQQVTLRCSPKSGHDTVSWYQQALGQGPQFIFQYYEEEERQRGNFPDRFSGHQFPNYSSELNVNALLLGDSALYLCASSLATGLQYFGPGTRLTVT.

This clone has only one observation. This CDR3 is CALKKGQKRINQPQHF. The CDR3 bases are TGTGCCCTCAAGAAGGGGCAGAAACGGATCAATCAGCCCCAGCATTTT. J is TRBJ1-5 and V is TRBV19, with D tentatively TRBD1 (5 bases). Germline assignment: CDR1 LNHDA and CDR2 SQIVND (reference sequence). The CDR3 consists of 16 residues. The V end lost 11 bases, the J end lost 3 bases, and 23 bases lay between the germline ends.

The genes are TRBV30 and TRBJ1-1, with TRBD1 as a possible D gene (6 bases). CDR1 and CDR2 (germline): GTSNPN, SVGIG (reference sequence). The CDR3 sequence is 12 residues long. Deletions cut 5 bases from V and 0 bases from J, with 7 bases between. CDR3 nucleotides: TGTGCCTGGGGACAGTTGAACACTGAAGCTTTCTTT. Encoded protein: CAWGQLNTEAFF.

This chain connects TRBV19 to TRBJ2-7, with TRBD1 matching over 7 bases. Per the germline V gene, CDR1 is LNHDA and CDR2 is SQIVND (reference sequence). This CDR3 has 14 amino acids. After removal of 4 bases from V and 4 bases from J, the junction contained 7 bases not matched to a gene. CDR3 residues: CASSTQTGSYEQYF. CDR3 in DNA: TGTGCCAGTAGTACCCAGACAGGGTCGTACGAGCAGTACTTC.

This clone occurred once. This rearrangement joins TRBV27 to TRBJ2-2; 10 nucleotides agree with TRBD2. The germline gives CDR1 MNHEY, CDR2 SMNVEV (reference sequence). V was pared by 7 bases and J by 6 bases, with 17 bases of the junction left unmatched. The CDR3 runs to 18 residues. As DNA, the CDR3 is TGTGCCAGCACACCAGGCAGGACTAGCGGCATACAGGCCGGGGAGCTGTTTTTT. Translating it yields CASTPGRTSGIQAGELFF.

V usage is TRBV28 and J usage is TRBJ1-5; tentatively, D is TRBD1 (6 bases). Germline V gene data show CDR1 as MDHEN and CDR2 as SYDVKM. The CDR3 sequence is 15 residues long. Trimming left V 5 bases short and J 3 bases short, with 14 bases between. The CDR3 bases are TGTGCCAGCAGTCCGCAGGGGCCCCCCAATCAGCCCCAGCATTTT. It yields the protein CASSPQGPPNQPQHF.

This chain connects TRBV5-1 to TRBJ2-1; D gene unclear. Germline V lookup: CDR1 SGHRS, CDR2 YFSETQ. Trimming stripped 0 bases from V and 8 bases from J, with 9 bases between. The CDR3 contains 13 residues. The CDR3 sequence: CASSLAARYEQFF. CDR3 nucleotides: TGCGCCAGCAGCTTGGCCGCCAGGTATGAGCAGTTCTTC.

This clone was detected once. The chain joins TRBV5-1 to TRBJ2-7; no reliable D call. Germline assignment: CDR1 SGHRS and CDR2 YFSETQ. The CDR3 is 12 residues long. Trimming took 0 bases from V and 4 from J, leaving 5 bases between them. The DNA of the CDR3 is TGCGCCAGCAGCTTGGACTGGTACGAGCAGTACTTC. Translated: CASSLDWYEQYF. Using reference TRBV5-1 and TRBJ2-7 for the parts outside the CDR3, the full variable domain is KAGVTQTPRYLIKTRGQQVTLSCSPISGHRSVSWYQQTPGQGLQFLFEYFSETQRNKGNFPGRFSGRQFSNSRSEMNVSTLELGDSALYLCASSLDWYEQYFGPGTRLTVT.

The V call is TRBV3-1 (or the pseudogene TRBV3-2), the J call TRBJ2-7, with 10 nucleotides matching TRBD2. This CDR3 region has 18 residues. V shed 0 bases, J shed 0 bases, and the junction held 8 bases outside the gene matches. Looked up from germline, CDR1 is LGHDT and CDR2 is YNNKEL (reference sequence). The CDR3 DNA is TGTGCCAGCAGCCAAGACGGACTAGCGGTTTCTCCCTCCTACGAGCAGTACTTC. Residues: CASSQDGLAVSPSYEQYF.

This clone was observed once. The CDR3 DNA is TGTGCCAGCAGCACCGGACACTTTGAAAAACTGTTTTTT. Protein product: CASSTGHFEKLFF. V and J are TRBV9 and TRBJ1-4; TRBD1 might be the D (5 bases). This CDR3 spans 13 amino acids. Germline loops: CDR1 SGDLS, CDR2 YYNGEE. V lost 4 bases, J lost 7 bases, and 11 bases lay in between. Together with reference TRBV9 and TRBJ1-4, the CDR3 gives the full variable domain: DSGVTQTPKHLITATGQRVTLRCSPRSGDLSVYWYQQSLDQGLQFLIQYYNGEERAKGNILERFSAQQFPDLHSELNLSSLELGDSALYFCASSTGHFEKLFFGSGTQLSVL.

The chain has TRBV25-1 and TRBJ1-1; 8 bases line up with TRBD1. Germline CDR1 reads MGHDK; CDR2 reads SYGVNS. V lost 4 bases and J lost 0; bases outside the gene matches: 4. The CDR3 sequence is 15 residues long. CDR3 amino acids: CASSGQGKLNTEAFF. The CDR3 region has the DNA TGTGCCAGCAGTGGACAGGGGAAATTGAACACTGAAGCTTTCTTT.

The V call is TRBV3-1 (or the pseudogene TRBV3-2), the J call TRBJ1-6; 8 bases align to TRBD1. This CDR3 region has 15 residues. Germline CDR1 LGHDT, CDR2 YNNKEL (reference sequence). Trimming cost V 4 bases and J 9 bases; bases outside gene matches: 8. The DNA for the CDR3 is TGTGCCAGCAGCCCAGCGACAGGGGCGGGTTCACCCCTCCACTTT. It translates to CASSPATGAGSPLHF.

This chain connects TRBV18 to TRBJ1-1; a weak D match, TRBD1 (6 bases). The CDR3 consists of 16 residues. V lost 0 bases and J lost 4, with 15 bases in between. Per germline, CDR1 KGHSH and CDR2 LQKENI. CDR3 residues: CASSPPGAGRVTEAFF. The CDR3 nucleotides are TGTGCCAGCTCACCACCGGGGGCCGGGAGGGTCACTGAAGCTTTCTTT.

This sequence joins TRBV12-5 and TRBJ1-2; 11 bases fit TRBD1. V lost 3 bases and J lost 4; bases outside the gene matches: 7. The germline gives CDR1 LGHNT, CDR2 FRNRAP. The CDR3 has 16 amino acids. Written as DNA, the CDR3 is TGTGCTAGTGGTTTAGGGTTCGGGACAGGGGGCTATGGCTACACCTTC. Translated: CASGLGFGTGGYGYTF.

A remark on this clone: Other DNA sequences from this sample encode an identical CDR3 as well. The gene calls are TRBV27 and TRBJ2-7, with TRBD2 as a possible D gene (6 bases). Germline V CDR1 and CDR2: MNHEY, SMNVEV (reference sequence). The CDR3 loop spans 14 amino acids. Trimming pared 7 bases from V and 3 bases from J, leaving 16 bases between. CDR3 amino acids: CASTGVFSNYEQYF. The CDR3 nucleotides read TGTGCCAGCACGGGGGTGTTTTCCAACTACGAGCAGTACTTC.

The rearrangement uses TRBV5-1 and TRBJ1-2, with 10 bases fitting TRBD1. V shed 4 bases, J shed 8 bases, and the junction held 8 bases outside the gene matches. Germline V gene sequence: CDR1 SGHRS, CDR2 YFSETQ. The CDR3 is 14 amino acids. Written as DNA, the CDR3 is TGCGCCAGCAGCCCTTTGACAGGGGGCGACGGCTACACCTTC. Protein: CASSPLTGGDGYTF.

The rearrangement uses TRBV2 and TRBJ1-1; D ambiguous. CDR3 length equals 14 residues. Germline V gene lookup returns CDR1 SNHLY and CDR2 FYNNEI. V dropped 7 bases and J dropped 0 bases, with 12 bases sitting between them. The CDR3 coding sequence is TGTGCCAGCATGACCGAGACACTGAACACTGAAGCTTTCTTT. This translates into CASMTETLNTEAFF.

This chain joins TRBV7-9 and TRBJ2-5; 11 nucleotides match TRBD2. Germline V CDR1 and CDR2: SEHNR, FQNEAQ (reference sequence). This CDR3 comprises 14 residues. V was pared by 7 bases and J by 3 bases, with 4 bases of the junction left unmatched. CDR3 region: CASTRLAGKETQYF. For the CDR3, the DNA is TGTGCCAGCACTCGACTAGCGGGGAAAGAGACCCAGTACTTC.